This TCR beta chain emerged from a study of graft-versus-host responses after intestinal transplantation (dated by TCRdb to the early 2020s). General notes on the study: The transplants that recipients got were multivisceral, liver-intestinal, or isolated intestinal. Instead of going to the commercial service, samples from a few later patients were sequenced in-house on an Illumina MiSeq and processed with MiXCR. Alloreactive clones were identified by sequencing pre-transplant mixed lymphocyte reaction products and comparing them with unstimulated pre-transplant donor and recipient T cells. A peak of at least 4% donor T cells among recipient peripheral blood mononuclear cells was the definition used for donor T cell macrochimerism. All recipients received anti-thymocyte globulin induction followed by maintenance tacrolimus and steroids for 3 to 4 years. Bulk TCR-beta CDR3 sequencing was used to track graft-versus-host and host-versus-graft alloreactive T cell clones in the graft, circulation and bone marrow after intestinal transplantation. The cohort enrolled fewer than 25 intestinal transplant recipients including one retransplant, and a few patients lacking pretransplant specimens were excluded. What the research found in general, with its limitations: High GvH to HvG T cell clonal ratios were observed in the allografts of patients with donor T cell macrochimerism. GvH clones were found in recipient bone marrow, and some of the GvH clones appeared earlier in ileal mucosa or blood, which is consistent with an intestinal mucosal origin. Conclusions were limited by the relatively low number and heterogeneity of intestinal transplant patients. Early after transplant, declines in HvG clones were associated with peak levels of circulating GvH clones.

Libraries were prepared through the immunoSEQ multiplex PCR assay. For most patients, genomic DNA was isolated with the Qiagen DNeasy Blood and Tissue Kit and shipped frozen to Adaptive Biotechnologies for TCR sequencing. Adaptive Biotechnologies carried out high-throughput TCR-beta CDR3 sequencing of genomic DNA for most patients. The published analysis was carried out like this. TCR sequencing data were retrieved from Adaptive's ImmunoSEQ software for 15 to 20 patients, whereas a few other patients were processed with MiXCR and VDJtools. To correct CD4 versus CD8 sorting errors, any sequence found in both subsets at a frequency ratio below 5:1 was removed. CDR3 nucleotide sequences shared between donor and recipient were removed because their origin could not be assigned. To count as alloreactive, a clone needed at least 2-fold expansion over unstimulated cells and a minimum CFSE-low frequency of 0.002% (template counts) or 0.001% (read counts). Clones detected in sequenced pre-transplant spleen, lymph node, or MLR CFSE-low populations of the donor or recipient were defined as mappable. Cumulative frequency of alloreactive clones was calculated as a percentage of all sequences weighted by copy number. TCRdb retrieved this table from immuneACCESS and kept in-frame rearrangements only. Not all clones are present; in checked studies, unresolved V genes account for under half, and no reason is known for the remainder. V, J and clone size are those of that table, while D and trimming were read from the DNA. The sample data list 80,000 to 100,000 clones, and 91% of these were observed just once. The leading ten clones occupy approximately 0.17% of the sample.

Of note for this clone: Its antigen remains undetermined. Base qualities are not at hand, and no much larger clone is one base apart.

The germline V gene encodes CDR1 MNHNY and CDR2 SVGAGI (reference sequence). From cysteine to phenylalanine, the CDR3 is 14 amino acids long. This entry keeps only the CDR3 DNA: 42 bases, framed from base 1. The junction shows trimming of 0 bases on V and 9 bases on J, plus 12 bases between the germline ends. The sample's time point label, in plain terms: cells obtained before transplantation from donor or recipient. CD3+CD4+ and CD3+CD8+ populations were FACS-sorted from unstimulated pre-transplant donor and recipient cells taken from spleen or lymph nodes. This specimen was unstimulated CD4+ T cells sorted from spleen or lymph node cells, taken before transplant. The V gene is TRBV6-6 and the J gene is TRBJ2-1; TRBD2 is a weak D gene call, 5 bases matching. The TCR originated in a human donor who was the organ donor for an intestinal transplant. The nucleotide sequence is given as TGTGCCAGCAGTTACTCCGGAGCACTAGGTGAGCAGTTCTTC. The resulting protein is CASSYSGALGEQFF.